These 10 T cell receptor beta chains share one sample of origin, sequenced in a study of spatial heterogeneity in lung cancer (dated by TCRdb to the late 2010s). This specimen's time point label, interpreted: sample taken at primary tumor resection. The library was built by means of 5' RACE. Sequencing was performed on a NextSeq 500. Through fastp at Q25 and MiXCR, TCRdb rebuilt clones from the public reads, retaining in-frame beta chains. Each CDR3 protein gets just one entry, which takes the most common genes and DNA from the rows behind it. The sample has 20,000 to 25,000 distinct CDR3 sequences on record, just under 6% of them singletons. The ten biggest clones cover approximately 30% of the sample. Sequences were derived from PBMCs, sampled at surgery. These receptors were taken from a male donor with early-stage non-small cell lung cancer.

A few counts support this clonotype. V is TRBV3-1 and J is TRBJ2-3; 8 bases fit TRBD1. CDR1 is LGHDT, CDR2 YNNKEL, per germline (reference sequence). V was clipped by 0 bases and J by 6 bases; unmatched bases: 11. The CDR3 length is 17 residues. The CDR3 region is CASSQDTGGSLGDTQYF. Here the CDR3 DNA reads TGTGCCAGCAGCCAAGATACAGGGGGATCCTTGGGGGATACGCAGTATTTT.

This clonotype was observed at least ten times. The gene calls are TRBV7-2 and TRBJ2-3, with 8 bases matching TRBD1. This CDR3 contains 16 residues. Per the germline V gene, CDR1 is SGHTA and CDR2 is FQGNSA. The junction had 12 bases not matched to a gene; V was cut back by 3 bases and J by 7 bases. The CDR3 sequence is CASSFSPGGASYTQYF. The CDR3 DNA reads TGTGCCAGCAGCTTCTCCCCAGGGGGCGCTTCGTATACGCAGTATTTT.

This clonotype was observed at least ten times. The chain has TRBV12-3 or TRBV12-4 and TRBJ1-6; D not resolved. This CDR3 is 15 amino acids long. V was clipped by 6 bases and J by 6 bases, with 15 bases between them. The CDR3 sequence is CASSRRGSGNSPLHF. CDR3 nucleotide sequence: TGTGCCAGCAGCCGCCGGGGAAGCGGTAATTCACCCCTCCACTTT.

This clonotype appeared many times. V is TRBV18 and J is TRBJ2-7, with D perhaps assigned TRBD1 or TRBD2 (5 bases each). CDR3 size: 14 residues. The V gene lost 6 bases and the J gene lost 7 bases, with 19 bases spanning the gap. Germline values: CDR1 KGHSH, CDR2 LQKENI. The chain's CDR3 is CASSMGTDPREQYF. In DNA, the CDR3 is TGTGCCAGCTCCATGGGGACGGATCCTAGGGAGCAGTACTTC.

The chain is built from TRBV28 and TRBJ2-7; 10 bases agree with TRBD1. Germline V gene sequence: CDR1 MDHEN, CDR2 SYDVKM. The CDR3 covers 14 residues. Trimming cost V 5 bases and J 4 bases; bases outside gene matches: 5. Here the CDR3 reads CASSPTGGKYEQYF. The CDR3, as DNA: TGTGCCAGCAGTCCGACAGGGGGCAAGTACGAGCAGTACTTC.

At least ten counts were recorded for this clonotype. This rearrangement joins TRBV4-3 to TRBJ2-7, with TRBD2 matching over 14 bases. V shed 4 bases, J shed 2 bases, and the junction held 7 bases outside the gene matches. The germline V gene encodes CDR1 LGHNA and CDR2 YSLEER. The CDR3 totals 17 residues. The CDR3 sequence is CASSRGTSGSLAYEQYF. CDR3 coding DNA: TGCGCCAGCAGCCGAGGGACTAGCGGGAGCCTCGCCTACGAGCAGTACTTC.

This clonotype has a count of ten or more. The rearrangement links TRBV20-1 to TRBJ2-4; a weak D match, TRBD2 (6 bases). There are 12 residues in the CDR3. Germline CDR1 is DFQATT and CDR2 is SNEGSKA (reference sequence). Deletions cut 6 bases from V and 6 bases from J, with 12 bases between. CDR3 amino acids: CSARGGGNIQYF. The CDR3 region has the DNA TGCAGTGCCCGGGGAGGAGGAAACATTCAGTACTTC.

About this clonotype itself: Given a much more abundant clone one base away, this may be a read error. V and J are TRBV5-1 and TRBJ2-3, with 10 bases aligning to TRBD2. The CDR3 has 15 residues. Germline lookup yields CDR1 SGHRS and CDR2 YFSETQ. The CDR3 nucleotides read TGCACCAGCAGCCGCGGGACTAGCGTCGCAGATACGCAGTATTTT. This encodes CTSSRGTSVADTQYF.

This clonotype showed up just a few times. The chain joins TRBV4-1 to TRBJ1-2; 7 nucleotides line up with TRBD1. Trimming took 2 bases from V and 7 from J; bases not matched to a gene: 7. CDR3 length equals 14 residues. The germline gives CDR1 MGHRA, CDR2 YSYEKL. The CDR3 DNA follows: TGCGCCAGCAGCCAAACTGGGACAGTTGCTGGCTACACCTTC. Residues: CASSQTGTVAGYTF.

This clonotype occurred many times. The chain combines TRBV20-1 with TRBJ1-6; D not certain. Germline lookup yields CDR1 DFQATT and CDR2 SNEGSKA (reference sequence). V shed 3 bases and J shed 0 bases, with 0 bases lying between them. This CDR3 has 12 amino acids. The CDR3 region has the DNA TGCAGTGCTAGCTCCTATAATTCACCCCTCCACTTT. Residues: CSASSYNSPLHF.